This T cell receptor beta chain stems from a study of cytomegalovirus exposure and HLA in healthy donors. The CDR3 has 17 amino acids. V lost 4 bases and J 6 bases, leaving 24 bases between the germline ends. Germline lookup yields CDR1 SGHNT and CDR2 YYREEE (reference sequence). PCR amplification relied on 60 Vbeta primers (plus 13 Jbeta primers). Assay used: immunoSEQ multiplex PCR; TCRdb lists only in-frame clones, some missing. Among about 140,000 clones listed, roughly 70% were seen once. The source material was PBMCs. This TCR was sampled from a woman between 40 and 50 years old in good health and CMV-seronegative. V and J are TRBV5-4 and TRBJ2-3; D might be TRBD1 (6 bases). The DNA of the CDR3 is TGTGCCAGCAGCCCTATAAACAGGGAAAAATCAACTGATACGCAGTATTTT. Amino acid sequence: CASSPINREKSTDTQYF. Full variable domain (rest looked up from reference TRBV5-4 and TRBJ2-3): ETGVTQSPTHLIKTRGQQVTLRCSSQSGHNTVSWYQQALGQGPQFIFQYYREEENGRGNFPPRFSGLQFPNYSSELNVNALELDDSALYLCASSPINREKSTDTQYFGPGTRLTVL.